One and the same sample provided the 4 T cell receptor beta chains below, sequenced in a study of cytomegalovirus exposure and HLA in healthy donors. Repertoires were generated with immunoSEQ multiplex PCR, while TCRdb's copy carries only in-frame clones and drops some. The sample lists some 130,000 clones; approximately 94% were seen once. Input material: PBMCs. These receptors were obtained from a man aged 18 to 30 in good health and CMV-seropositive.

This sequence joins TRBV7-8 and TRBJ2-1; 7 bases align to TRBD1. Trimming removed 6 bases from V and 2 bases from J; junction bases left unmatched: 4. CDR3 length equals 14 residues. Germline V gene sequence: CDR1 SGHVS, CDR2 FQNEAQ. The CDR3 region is CASSRDSTYNEQFF. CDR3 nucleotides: TGTGCCAGCAGTCGGGACAGCACCTACAATGAGCAGTTCTTC.

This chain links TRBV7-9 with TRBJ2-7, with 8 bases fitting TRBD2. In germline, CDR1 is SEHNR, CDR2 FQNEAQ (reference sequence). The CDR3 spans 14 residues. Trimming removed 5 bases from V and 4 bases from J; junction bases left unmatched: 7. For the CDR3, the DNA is TGTGCCAGCAGCGGGAGGACTAGCCAATACGAGCAGTACTTC. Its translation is CASSGRTSQYEQYF.

The CDR3 sequence is CASSQDSYNGYTF. In nucleotides, the CDR3 is TGTGCCAGCAGCCAAGACTCCTATAATGGCTACACCTTC. The chain employs TRBV14 and TRBJ1-2; D unresolved. In germline, CDR1 is SGHDN, CDR2 FVKESK. The CDR3 sequence is 13 residues long. The V and J ends lost 0 bases and 6 bases respectively, with 8 bases between them.

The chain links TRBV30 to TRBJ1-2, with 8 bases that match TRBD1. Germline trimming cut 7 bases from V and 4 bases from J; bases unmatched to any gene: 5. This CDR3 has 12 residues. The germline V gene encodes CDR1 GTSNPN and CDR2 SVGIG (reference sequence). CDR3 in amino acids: CALTGGSYGYTF. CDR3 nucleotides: TGTGCCTTAACAGGGGGTTCCTATGGCTACACCTTC.